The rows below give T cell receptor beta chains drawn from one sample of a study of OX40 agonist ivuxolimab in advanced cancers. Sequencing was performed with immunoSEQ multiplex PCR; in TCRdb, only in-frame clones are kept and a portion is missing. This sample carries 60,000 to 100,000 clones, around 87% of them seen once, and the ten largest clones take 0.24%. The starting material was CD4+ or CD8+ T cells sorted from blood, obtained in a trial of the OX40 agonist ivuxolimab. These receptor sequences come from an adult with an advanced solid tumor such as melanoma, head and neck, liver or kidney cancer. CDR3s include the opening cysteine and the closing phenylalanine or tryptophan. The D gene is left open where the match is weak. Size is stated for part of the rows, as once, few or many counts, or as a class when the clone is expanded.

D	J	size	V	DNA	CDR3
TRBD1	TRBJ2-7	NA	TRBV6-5	TGTGCCAGCATCCCCCGGACAGGAGCGTCCTACGAGCAGTACTTC	CASIPRTGASYEQYF
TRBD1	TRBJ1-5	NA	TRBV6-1	TGTGCCAGCAGCGTAAGGGACAGGGTGTTTCAGCCCCAGCATTTT	CASSVRDRVFQPQHF
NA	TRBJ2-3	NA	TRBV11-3	TGTGCCAGCAGCTTAGGTCGCCGGGAGCGGCCAGATACGCAGTATTTT	CASSLGRRERPDTQYF
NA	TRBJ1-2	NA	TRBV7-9	TGTGCCAGCAGCTCGACAGGACCTACTAACTATGGCTACACCTTC	CASSSTGPTNYGYTF
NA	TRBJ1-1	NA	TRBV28	TGTGCCAGCAGTTCAACCCATCGGAGGAACACTGAAGCTTTCTTT	CASSSTHRRNTEAFF
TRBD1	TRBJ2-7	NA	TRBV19	TGTGCCAGTAGTGTCCCGGGACAGGGTGGCGAGCAGTACTTC	CASSVPGQGGEQYF
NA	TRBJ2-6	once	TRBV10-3	TGTGCCATCAGTGAGGCAGTAGCTGGGGCCAACGTCCTGACTTTC	CAISEAVAGANVLTF
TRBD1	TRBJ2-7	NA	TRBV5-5	TGTGCCAGCAGCTACGGACAGGCCCGGACCTACGAGCAGTACTTC	CASSYGQARTYEQYF
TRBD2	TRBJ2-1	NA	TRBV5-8	TGTGCCAGCATCTCTAGCGGGAGGGCACGCTCCTACAATGAGCAGTTCTTC	CASISSGRARSYNEQFF
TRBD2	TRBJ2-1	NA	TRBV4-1	TGCGCCAGCAGCCAACCGACTAGCATCCGGGACAATGAGCAGTTCTTC	CASSQPTSIRDNEQFF
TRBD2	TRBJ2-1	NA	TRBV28	TGTGCCAGCAGTATAGCGGGAGCGGTCTACAATGAGCAGTTCTTC	CASSIAGAVYNEQFF
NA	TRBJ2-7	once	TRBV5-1	TGCGCCAGCAGCCCCGCTAGTTATACCTACGAGCAGTACTTC	CASSPASYTYEQYF
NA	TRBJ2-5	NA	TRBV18	TGTGCCAGCTCACCCCCTGGCAGGTACCAAGAGACCCAGTACTTC	CASSPPGRYQETQYF
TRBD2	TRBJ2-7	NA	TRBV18	TGTGCCAGCTCGCAGACTAGCGGGAGGACGGGGGAGCAGTACTTC	CASSQTSGRTGEQYF
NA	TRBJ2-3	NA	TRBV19	TGTGCCAGTACAGGCGGCACAGATACGCAGTATTTT	CASTGGTDTQYF
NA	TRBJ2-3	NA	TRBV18	TGTGCCAGCTCCCCGCCCACTAACACAGATACGCAGTATTTT	CASSPPTNTDTQYF
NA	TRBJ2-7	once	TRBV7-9	TGTGCCAGCGCTTCGGGACTGCTCTCCTACGAGCAGTACTTC	CASASGLLSYEQYF
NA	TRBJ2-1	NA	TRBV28	TGTGCCAGCAGGCCTACAGGGCTACATGAGCAGTTCTTC	CASRPTGLHEQFF
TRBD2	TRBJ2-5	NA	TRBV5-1	TGCGCCAGCAGCTTGGCGGGAGGCGAGGAGACCCAGTACTTC	CASSLAGGEETQYF
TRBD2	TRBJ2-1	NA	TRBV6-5	TGTGCCAGCAGACCCGGACTAGCGAACAATGAGCAGTTCTTC	CASRPGLANNEQFF
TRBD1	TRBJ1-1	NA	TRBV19	TGTGCCAGTAGTATTAACAGGGGCACTGAAGCTTTCTTT	CASSINRGTEAFF
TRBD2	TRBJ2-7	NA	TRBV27	TGTGCCAGCAGCCGTACTAGCGGGACCTGGGGGTACTTC	CASSRTSGTWGYF
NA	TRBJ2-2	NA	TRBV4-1	TGCGCCAGCAGCCAAGACCACATAGCCGGGGAGCTGTTTTTT	CASSQDHIAGELFF
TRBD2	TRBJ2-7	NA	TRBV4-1	TGCGCCAGCAGCCAAGTGGTGGGAGTTTTGGGGGGGGAGCAGTACTTC	CASSQVVGVLGGEQYF
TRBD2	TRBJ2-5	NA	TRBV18	TGTGCCAGCTCACCAGCGGGAGCAGGGGAGACCCAGTACTTC	CASSPAGAGETQYF
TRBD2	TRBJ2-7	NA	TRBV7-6	TGTGCCAGCAGCTTAGGTGGGGGAGGGAACTACGAGCAGTACTTC	CASSLGGGGNYEQYF
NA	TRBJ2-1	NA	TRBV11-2	TGTGCCAGCAGCTTATGGACTCAAGACAATGAGCAGTTCTTC	CASSLWTQDNEQFF
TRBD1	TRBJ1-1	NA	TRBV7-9	TGTGCCAGCAGCTTAGCAGGGACAGGGACCCTTGAAGCTTTCTTT	CASSLAGTGTLEAFF
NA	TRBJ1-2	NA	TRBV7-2	TGTGCCAGCAGCCCGTGGGAGGGGGTTACCTATGGCTACACCTTC	CASSPWEGVTYGYTF
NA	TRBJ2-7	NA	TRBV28	TGTGCCAGCAGTTTAAGGGCTAGCGAGGGGCAGTACTTC	CASSLRASEGQYF
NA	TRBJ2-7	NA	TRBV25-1	TGTGCCAGCAGTGGATTAGACTACGAGCAGTACTTC	CASSGLDYEQYF
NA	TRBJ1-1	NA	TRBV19	TGTGCCAGTAGTATAGACCAAGACGAAGCTTTCTTT	CASSIDQDEAFF
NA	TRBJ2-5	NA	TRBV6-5	TGTGCCAGCAGCCCCAGGGTCGGAGAGACCCAGTACTTC	CASSPRVGETQYF
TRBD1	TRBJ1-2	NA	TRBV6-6	TGTGCCAGCAGTTACTCGAGAAGGGGGCAGAGTGGCTACACCTTC	CASSYSRRGQSGYTF
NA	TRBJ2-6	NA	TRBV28	TGTGCCAGCAGTTTATGGGTGGCTGGGGCCAACGTCCTGACTTTC	CASSLWVAGANVLTF
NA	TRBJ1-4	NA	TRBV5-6	TGTGCCAGCAGCTCTCAGGGTCGGGAAAAACTGTTTTTT	CASSSQGREKLFF
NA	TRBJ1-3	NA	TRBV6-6	TGTGCCAGCAGTCCTCGATTCGAGAGTAACACCATATATTTT	CASSPRFESNTIYF
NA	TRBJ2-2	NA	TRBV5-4	TGTGCCAGCAGGATAACCTCGAACACCGGGGAGCTGTTTTTT	CASRITSNTGELFF
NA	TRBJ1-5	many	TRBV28	TGTGCCAGCAGTTCCCCTCGGTCTAGCAATCAGCCCCAGCATTTT	CASSSPRSSNQPQHF
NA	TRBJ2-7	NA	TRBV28	TGTGCCAGCAGCTCCAACGCCTACGAGCAGTACTTC	CASSSNAYEQYF
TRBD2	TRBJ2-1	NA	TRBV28	TGTGCCAGCAGTATAGCGGGAGCGGTCTACAATGGGCAGTTCTTC	CASSIAGAVYNGQFF
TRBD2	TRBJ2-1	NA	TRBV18	TGTGCCAGCTCGTCGGGACTAGCGGGAGTGAATGAGCAGTTCTTC	CASSSGLAGVNEQFF
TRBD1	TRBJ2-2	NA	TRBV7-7	TGTGCCAGCAGCTTAGCACAGGGGGCAAGCACCGGGGAGCTGTTTTTT	CASSLAQGASTGELFF
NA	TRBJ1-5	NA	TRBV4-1	TGCGCCAGCAGTGTATTTTACCGGGACAGCAATCAGCCCCAGCATTTT	CASSVFYRDSNQPQHF